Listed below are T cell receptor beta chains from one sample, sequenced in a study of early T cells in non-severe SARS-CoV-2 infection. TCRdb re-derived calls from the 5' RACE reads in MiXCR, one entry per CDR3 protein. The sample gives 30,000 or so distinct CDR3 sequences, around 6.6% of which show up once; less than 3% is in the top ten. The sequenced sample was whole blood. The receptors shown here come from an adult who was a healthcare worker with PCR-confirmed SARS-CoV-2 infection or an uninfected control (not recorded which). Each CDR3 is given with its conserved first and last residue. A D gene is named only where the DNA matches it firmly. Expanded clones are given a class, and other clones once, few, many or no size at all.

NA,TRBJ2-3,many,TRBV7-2,CASSFPNTDTQYF,TGTGCCAGCAGCTTTCCTAACACAGATACGCAGTATTTT
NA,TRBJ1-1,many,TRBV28,CASSPPGRLAFF,TGTGCCAGCAGTCCTCCGGGACGCCTTGCTTTCTTT
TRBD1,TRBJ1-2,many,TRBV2,CASSGGQAQIYGYTF,TGTGCCAGCAGTGGGGGACAGGCGCAAATCTATGGCTACACCTTC
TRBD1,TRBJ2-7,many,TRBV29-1,CSVRDRGLYEQYF,TGCAGCGTTCGGGACAGGGGACTTTACGAGCAGTACTTC
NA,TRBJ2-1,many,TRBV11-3,CASSLNVAKSSYNEQFF,TGTGCCAGCAGCTTAAACGTAGCCAAGAGCTCCTACAATGAGCAGTTCTTC
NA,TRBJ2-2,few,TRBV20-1,CSARDLGGTGELFF,TGCAGTGCTAGAGATTTAGGCGGTACCGGGGAGCTGTTTTTT
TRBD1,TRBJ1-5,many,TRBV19,CASSEDRGSNQPQHF,TGTGCCAGTAGTGAGGACAGGGGGTCAAATCAGCCCCAGCATTTT
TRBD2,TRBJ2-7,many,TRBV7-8,CASSLGTRFHEQYF,TGTGCCAGCAGCTTAGGGACTAGATTCCACGAGCAGTACTTC
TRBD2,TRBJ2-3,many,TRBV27,CASSSLWGTSGTDTQYF,TGTGCCAGCAGTTCGCTGTGGGGGACTAGCGGCACAGATACGCAGTATTTT
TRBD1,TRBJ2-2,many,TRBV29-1,CSVARQGRTGELFF,TGCAGCGTAGCCAGACAGGGCAGAACCGGGGAGCTGTTTTTT
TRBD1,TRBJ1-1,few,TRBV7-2,CASSPFDRDHTEAFF,TGTGCCAGCAGCCCATTCGACAGGGATCATACTGAAGCTTTCTTT
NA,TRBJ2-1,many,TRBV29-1,CSVEERVLGQIGNEQFF,TGCAGCGTTGAAGAGCGCGTATTGGGCCAAATTGGGAATGAGCAGTTCTTC
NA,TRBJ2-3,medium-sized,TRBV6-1,CASRTTRGDTQYF,TGTGCCAGCAGGACAACGCGGGGAGATACGCAGTATTTT
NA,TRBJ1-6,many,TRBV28,CASSPEEGSPLHF,TGTGCCAGCAGTCCCGAAGAAGGTTCACCCCTCCACTTT
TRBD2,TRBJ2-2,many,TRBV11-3,CASSLAAGGPVTGELFF,TGTGCCAGCAGCCTCGCGGCGGGAGGGCCTGTGACCGGGGAGCTGTTTTTT
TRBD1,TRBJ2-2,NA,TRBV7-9,CASSSRDRWTGELFF,TGTGCCAGCAGCTCACGGGACAGATGGACCGGGGAGCTGTTTTTT
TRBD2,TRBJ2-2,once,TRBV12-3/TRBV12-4,CASSLGRVAGTGELFF,TGTGCCAGCAGTCTAGGGAGGGTCGCGGGTACCGGGGAGCTGTTTTTT
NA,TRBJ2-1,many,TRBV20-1,CSASPGSGSYNEQFF,TGCAGTGCCTCCCCCGGGTCGGGCTCCTACAATGAGCAGTTCTTC
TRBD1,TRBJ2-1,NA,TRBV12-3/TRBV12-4,CASRDRGQRAINNEQFF,TGTGCCAGCCGGGACAGGGGGCAAAGAGCGATAAACAATGAGCAGTTCTTC
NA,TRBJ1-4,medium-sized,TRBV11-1,CASSLWSQPNEKLFF,TGTGCCAGCAGCTTATGGAGCCAGCCGAATGAAAAACTGTTTTTT
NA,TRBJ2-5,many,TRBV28,CASSLGGFQETQYF,TGTGCCAGCAGTTTAGGGGGTTTTCAAGAGACCCAGTACTTC
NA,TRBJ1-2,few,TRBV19,CASSIFPGTYGYTF,TGTGCCAGTAGTATCTTTCCGGGGACATATGGCTACACCTTC
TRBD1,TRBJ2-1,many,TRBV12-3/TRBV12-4,CASRPTGGSEQFF,TGTGCCAGCAGGCCGACAGGGGGAAGTGAGCAGTTCTTC
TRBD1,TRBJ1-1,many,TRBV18,CASRDREHTEAFF,TGTGCCAGTCGCGACAGGGAACACACTGAAGCTTTCTTT
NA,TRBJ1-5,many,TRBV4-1,CASSQVTGNQPQHF,TGCGCCAGCAGCCAAGTCACCGGAAATCAGCCCCAGCATTTT
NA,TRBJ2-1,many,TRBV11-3,CASSLGQALYNEQFF,TGTGCCAGCAGCCTTGGACAAGCGCTCTACAATGAGCAGTTCTTC